This TCR beta chain was sequenced for a study of CD8 T cells in Susac syndrome. On the study more broadly: Each patient with Susac syndrome, at the time of blood draw, was therapy-naive, on corticosteroids, or on intravenous immunoglobulin alone.

TCR beta sequencing covered blood CD8+ and CD4+ T cells. The authors negatively isolated CD8+ and CD4+ T cells and FACS-enriched TEMRA cells. About 0.45 to 1 ug RNA was reverse transcribed with random hexamers. Across 54 Vbeta and 13 Jbeta, TCR beta CDR3 was amplified with immunoSEQ multiplex PCR. TCRdb re-derived calls from the immunoSEQ multiplex PCR reads in MiXCR, one entry per CDR3 protein. The sample consists of about 94,000 distinct CDR3 sequences, about 94% of them appearing once. What was sequenced was CD4+ T cells from PBMCs. The TCR originated in a human donor with Susac syndrome.

CDR3 sequence reads: CASSLGHGTSTDTQYF. As DNA, the CDR3 is TGTGCCAGCAGCTTAGGGCACGGAACTAGCACAGATACGCAGTATTTT. This chain connects TRBV7-9 to TRBJ2-3; D call uncertain. V was trimmed by 1 base and J by 0 bases, leaving 11 bases between them. The CDR3 consists of 16 residues. The V gene's germline CDR1 is SEHNR and CDR2 FQNEAQ (reference sequence).